This TCR beta chain was identified during a study of T cell responses to AZD1222 COVID-19 vaccine. Study results and limitations: Donors were mostly white British, more females; clonal diversity possibly underestimated. CD4 TCRs covered the whole spike, strongest at regions 160-218 and 743-854.

Trimming took off 6 bases at V and 7 bases at J, with 19 bases between the two ends. The germline gives CDR1 MNHEY, CDR2 SVGAGI. This CDR3 is built from 14 residues. Concerning this clone: Its antigen remains unknown.

Produced via immunoSEQ multiplex PCR; TCRdb's table is partial and in-frame only. The table has about 270,000 clones, around 92% seen once. The sample was peripheral blood, taken 28 days after the second AZD1222 dose. The receptor comes from an adult who received the AZD1222 COVID-19 vaccine. The chain links TRBV6-5 to TRBJ2-7, with D maybe TRBD1 (6 bases). CDR3: CASRPGQGVWEQYF. CDR3 bases: TGTGCCAGCAGACCGGGACAAGGTGTTTGGGAGCAGTACTTC.